Presented here are 10 T cell receptor beta chains from one specimen sequenced in a study of cytomegalovirus exposure and HLA in healthy donors. Sequencing used immunoSEQ multiplex PCR; TCRdb keeps in-frame clones, though not all of them. Of under 95,000 clones in the sample, roughly 93% are singletons; the top ten hold about 2.2%. Sequencing input: PBMCs. The receptors originated from a man aged 30-40 years in good health and CMV-seronegative.

The chain links TRBV20-1 to TRBJ2-5; D gene ambiguous. The CDR3 sequence is 9 residues long. V dropped 6 bases and J dropped 5 bases, with 4 bases sitting between them. Germline V gives CDR1 DFQATT, CDR2 SNEGSKA (reference sequence). DNA for the CDR3: TGCAGTGCCGGGGAGACCCAGTACTTC. The encoded protein is CSAGETQYF.

The CDR3: CASSFTPRYEQYF. The CDR3 DNA reads TGCGCCAGCAGCTTCACGCCGAGATACGAGCAGTACTTC. This rearrangement joins TRBV5-1 to TRBJ2-7; D gene ambiguous. Trimming left V 2 bases short and J 4 bases short, with 10 bases between. Looked up from germline, CDR1 is SGHRS and CDR2 is YFSETQ. CDR3 length equals 13 residues.

This clone was recorded once. This sequence joins TRBV4-1 and TRBJ2-2, with D tentatively TRBD2 (5 bases). Trimming removed 1 base at V and 7 bases at J, with 16 bases between. This CDR3 is built from 16 residues. The germline gives CDR1 MGHRA, CDR2 YSYEKL. CDR3: CASSQVDLTVYGELFF. In DNA, the CDR3 is TGCGCCAGCAGCCAAGTGGACTTGACGGTGTACGGGGAGCTGTTTTTT.

This clone came up once. The chain recombines TRBV6-5 with TRBJ2-3, with D unclear. Trimming shortened V by 7 bases and J by 0 bases, and 11 bases separated the two germline ends. The CDR3 totals 14 residues. Germline V gene data show CDR1 as MNHEY and CDR2 as SVGAGI. The CDR3 is CASTSALSTDTQYF. CDR3 DNA sequence: TGTGCCAGCACGAGCGCCCTTAGCACAGATACGCAGTATTTT.

V is TRBV5-4 and J is TRBJ2-2, with D tentatively TRBD1 (6 bases). CDR3 size: 17 residues. V lost 4 bases and J 4 bases, leaving 20 bases between the germline ends. Germline-derived CDR1 and CDR2 are SGHNT and YYREEE (reference sequence). The CDR3 nucleotides read TGTGCCAGCAGCCCCAACCTAGGGACACAAGGCACCGGGGAGCTGTTTTTT. Protein product: CASSPNLGTQGTGELFF.

In this sample, this clone turned up once. The chain uses TRBV7-6 and TRBJ1-1; a weak D match, TRBD1 (5 bases). The CDR3 has 14 amino acids. V was clipped by 5 bases and J by 1 base, with 11 bases between them. The V gene's germline CDR1 is SGHVS and CDR2 FNYEAQ. CDR3 sequence: CASSPDGGNTEAFF. DNA of the CDR3: TGTGCCAGCAGCCCGGACGGGGGGAACACTGAAGCTTTCTTT.

This rearrangement joins TRBV30 to TRBJ2-2; 8 bases line up with TRBD2. V was clipped by 4 bases and J by 5 bases; unmatched bases: 12. Germline V CDR1 and CDR2: GTSNPN, SVGIG (reference sequence). The length of the CDR3 is 16 residues. The CDR3 region is CAWTRVSGSETGELFF. Here the CDR3 DNA reads TGTGCCTGGACCCGTGTAAGCGGGAGTGAAACCGGGGAGCTGTTTTTT.

The V gene is TRBV7-3, the J gene TRBJ1-1; D might be TRBD1 (6 bases). CDR1 is SGHTA, CDR2 FQGTGA, per germline. V was shortened by 1 base and J by 3 bases, with 6 bases between the two germline ends. CDR3 length: 13 residues. The CDR3 here is CASSLNRDTEAFF. For the CDR3, the DNA is TGTGCCAGCAGCTTAAACAGGGACACTGAAGCTTTCTTT.

The chain is built from TRBV11-2 and TRBJ2-7; D unresolved. Trimming pared 2 bases from V and 2 bases from J, leaving 19 bases between. The CDR3 extends over 17 amino acids. Germline V CDR1 and CDR2: SGHAT, FQNNGV. The CDR3 DNA follows: TGTGCCAGCAGCTTATTGGGCCCCCAGGTTTATACCTACGAGCAGTACTTC. It is translated as CASSLLGPQVYTYEQYF.

The chain employs TRBV5-1 and TRBJ2-1, with 8 nucleotides matching TRBD2. Germline assignment: CDR1 SGHRS and CDR2 YFSETQ. The V segment lost 1 base and the J segment 0 bases; nucleotides outside the gene matches: 3. The CDR3 is 16 residues long. CDR3 sequence reads: CASSLYGGVSYNEQFF. The CDR3 nucleotides are TGCGCCAGCAGCTTGTACGGGGGGGTCTCCTACAATGAGCAGTTCTTC.